Following are 21 T cell receptor beta chains from one sample sequenced in a study of identifying expanded T cells in peripheral blood. Sequencing used immunoSEQ multiplex PCR; TCRdb keeps in-frame clones, though not all of them. The table shows tens of thousands of clones, with more than 70% occurring only once. The sequenced sample consisted of blood. These TCRs come from a person between 18 and 75 years old in good health.

The chain has TRBV5-6 and TRBJ1-3; no clear D. This CDR3 region has 13 residues. Trimming cost V 0 bases and J 4 bases, with 5 bases left between them. Germline V gene data show CDR1 as SGHDT and CDR2 as YYEEEE. The CDR3, as DNA: TGTGCCAGCAGCTTGGACAGCGGAAACACCATATATTTT. This encodes CASSLDSGNTIYF.

This clone was seen a single time. V and J are TRBV9 and TRBJ2-3; 8 bases map to TRBD2. V lost 0 bases to trimming and J lost 4 bases; unmatched junction nucleotides: 10. The CDR3 loop spans 17 amino acids. CDR1 SGDLS and CDR2 YYNGEE come from the germline V gene. The CDR3 region has the DNA TGTGCCAGCAGCGTAGCTACAGGAGGCGGGAGGCCAGATACGCAGTATTTT. Encoded protein: CASSVATGGGRPDTQYF.

The rearrangement uses TRBV5-1 and TRBJ2-3, with 8 bases identical to TRBD2. CDR1 SGHRS and CDR2 YFSETQ come from the germline V gene. Trimming removed 4 bases from V and 0 bases from J; junction bases left unmatched: 13. The CDR3 has 18 amino acids. CDR3 sequence: CASSSLIGGGRSTDTQYF. DNA of the CDR3: TGCGCCAGCAGCAGCCTAATCGGGGGGGGCCGAAGCACAGATACGCAGTATTTT. Combining the CDR3 with reference TRBV5-1 and TRBJ2-3 gives the whole variable domain KAGVTQTPRYLIKTRGQQVTLSCSPISGHRSVSWYQQTPGQGLQFLFEYFSETQRNKGNFPGRFSGRQFSNSRSEMNVSTLELGDSALYLCASSSLIGGGRSTDTQYFGPGTRLTVL.

This chain joins TRBV18 and TRBJ1-6; D may be TRBD1 (6 bases). CDR1 and CDR2 from the germline V gene are KGHSH and LQKENI. The V end lost 3 bases, the J end lost 0 bases, and 21 bases lay between the germline ends. CDR3 length: 20 amino acids. The CDR3 DNA follows: TGTGCCAGCTCACCCTTACAGGGTAACCCGCTAAGCTCCTATAATTCACCCCTCCACTTT. Translation: CASSPLQGNPLSSYNSPLHF. Filled out from reference TRBV18 and TRBJ1-6, the complete variable domain reads NAGVMQNPRHLVRRRGQEARLRCSPMKGHSHVYWYRQLPEEGLKFMVYLQKENIIDESGMPKERFSAEFPKEGPSILRIQQVVRGDSAAYFCASSPLQGNPLSSYNSPLHFGNGTRLTVT.

This rearrangement joins TRBV5-1 to TRBJ1-1, with a tentative D call TRBD1 (6 bases). CDR3 length: 15 residues. V lost 4 bases and J 2 bases, leaving 15 bases between the germline ends. Looked up from germline, CDR1 is SGHRS and CDR2 is YFSETQ. CDR3 in DNA: TGCGCCAGCAGCATGACGACAGGATCCAACACTGAAGCTTTCTTT. It yields the protein CASSMTTGSNTEAFF.

CDR3 DNA sequence: TGCGCCAGCAGTGACAGACCCATGAACACTGAAGCTTTCTTT. Amino acid sequence: CASSDRPMNTEAFF. The chain employs TRBV10-2 and TRBJ1-1; the D is unclear. This CDR3 is 14 amino acids long. The germline gives CDR1 WSHSY, CDR2 SAAADI. V was clipped by 3 bases and J by 0 bases, with 8 bases between them.

The gene calls are TRBV6-5 and TRBJ2-4; D gene ambiguous. Germline CDR1 and CDR2: MNHEY and SVGAGI. Deletions cut 11 bases from V and 0 bases from J, with 14 bases between. The CDR3 runs to 14 residues. The CDR3 reads CAVTSDPAKNIQYF. In DNA, the CDR3 is TGTGCCGTAACTTCAGACCCAGCCAAAAACATTCAGTACTTC.

The chain links TRBV28 to TRBJ2-5, with D uncertain. CDR3 size: 11 residues. The germline V gene encodes CDR1 MDHEN and CDR2 SYDVKM. V lost 6 bases, J lost 5 bases, and 7 bases lay in between. The CDR3 here is CASRRDETQYF. DNA for the CDR3: TGTGCCAGCAGAAGGGATGAGACCCAGTACTTC.

This clone has a handful of counts. The chain combines TRBV11-2 with TRBJ1-2, with a weak D call TRBD1 (6 bases). CDR3 length equals 17 residues. CDR1 and CDR2 from the germline V gene are SGHAT and FQNNGV. Trimming left V 5 bases short and J 5 bases short, with 24 bases between. The CDR3 nucleotides read TGTGCCAGCAGCCCCCGTGACAGGAGGGAATCTCCTTATGGCTACACCTTC. Translated: CASSPRDRRESPYGYTF.

This chain links TRBV7-2 with TRBJ2-5; D could derive from TRBD1 or TRBD2 (5 bases each). Germline V CDR1 and CDR2: SGHTA, FQGNSA. The V and J ends lost 5 bases and 2 bases respectively, with 15 bases between them. This CDR3 has 15 residues. CDR3 amino acids: CASSPGLGLQETQYF. The DNA of the CDR3 is TGTGCCAGCAGCCCGGGGCTCGGTTTGCAAGAGACCCAGTACTTC.

The chain is built from TRBV9 and TRBJ1-2; 7 positions match TRBD1. The V segment lost 0 bases and the J segment 6 bases; nucleotides outside the gene matches: 2. The CDR3 runs to 13 residues. The germline gives CDR1 SGDLS, CDR2 YYNGEE. In DNA form, the CDR3 reads TGTGCCAGCAGCGTAGAGGGGGCGGATGGCTACACCTTC. Its translation is CASSVEGADGYTF.

This chain connects TRBV7-2 to TRBJ2-2; D unclear. The CDR3 totals 14 residues. V lost 8 bases and J lost 6, with 16 bases in between. CDR1 SGHTA and CDR2 FQGNSA come from the germline V gene. CDR3 in amino acids: CASLGPEGPGELFF. The CDR3 nucleotides are TGTGCCAGCCTTGGGCCCGAAGGCCCCGGGGAGCTGTTTTTT.

J is TRBJ2-3 and V is TRBV28; D not resolved. The V gene lost 2 bases and the J gene lost 0 bases, with 9 bases spanning the gap. From germline, CDR1 is MDHEN and CDR2 SYDVKM. The CDR3 is 15 residues long. In DNA, the CDR3 is TGTGCCAGCAGTTTAATGGGTGGAAGCACAGATACGCAGTATTTT. This translates into CASSLMGGSTDTQYF.

The sample holds one count of this clone. The chain recombines TRBV10-3 with TRBJ2-3; weak D call: TRBD2 (5 bases). The germline gives CDR1 ENHRY, CDR2 SYGVKD. The CDR3 is made up of 14 amino acids. With 9 bases removed from V and 5 bases from J, the gap between germline ends came to 18 bases. CDR3 sequence: CAIVDSHAGDTQYF. In nucleotides, the CDR3 is TGTGCCATAGTAGACTCCCATGCGGGAGATACGCAGTATTTT.

The V gene is TRBV10-3, the J gene TRBJ2-6; no definite D call. Trimming removed 3 bases at V and 0 bases at J, with 6 bases between. The V gene's germline CDR1 is ENHRY and CDR2 SYGVKD. This CDR3 has 15 residues. For the CDR3, the DNA is TGTGCCATCAGTGACTCCCCCTCTGGGGCCAACGTCCTGACTTTC. This gives the protein CAISDSPSGANVLTF.

Of note for this clone: This likely traces to a read error, being one base from a far larger clone. The chain carries TRBV7-3 and TRBJ1-2; D not certain. Germline loops: CDR1 SGHTA, CDR2 FQGTGA. The CDR3 is 14 residues long. V lost 5 bases to trimming and J lost 5 bases, with 15 bases between them. The CDR3 DNA follows: TGTGCCAGCAGCCAAGCCCGGGCCCTTTATGGCTACACCTTC. Translated: CASSQARALYGYTF. Based on the CDR3 plus reference TRBV7-3 and TRBJ1-2, the full variable domain is GAGVSQTPSNKVTEKGKYVELRCDPISGHTALYWYRQSLGQGPEFLIYFQGTGAADDSGLPNDRFFAVRPEGSVSTLKIQRTERGDSAVYLCASSQARALYGYTFGSGTRLTVV.

The V gene is TRBV28, the J gene TRBJ2-1, with 9 bases fitting TRBD1. The CDR3 has 18 residues. The germline CDR1 and CDR2 sequences are MDHEN and SYDVKM. Trimming cost V 7 bases and J 5 bases; bases outside gene matches: 18. Here the CDR3 reads CASNSIGVTGGLHNEQFF. The CDR3 DNA follows: TGTGCCAGCAATTCTATAGGGGTCACAGGGGGCCTCCACAATGAGCAGTTCTTC. The full variable domain, its missing parts supplied by reference TRBV28 and TRBJ2-1, is DVKVTQSSRYLVKRTGEKVFLECVQDMDHENMFWYRQDPGLGLRLIYFSYDVKMKEKGDIPEGYSVSREKKERFSLILESASTNQTSMYLCASNSIGVTGGLHNEQFFGPGTRLTVL.

The genes are TRBV27 and TRBJ2-7; D may be TRBD1 or TRBD2 (5 bases each). Germline lookup yields CDR1 MNHEY and CDR2 SMNVEV (reference sequence). The length of the CDR3 is 15 residues. V was pared by 6 bases and J by 0 bases, with 15 bases between. The CDR3 is CASRIAGTYSYEQYF. The CDR3 nucleotides read TGTGCCAGCAGGATCGCCGGGACGTACTCCTACGAGCAGTACTTC.

The chain employs TRBV29-1 and TRBJ2-3; D may be TRBD2 (6 bases). The CDR3 is made up of 13 amino acids. Germline CDR1 and CDR2: SQVTM and ANQGSEA. V was cut by 7 bases and J by 4 bases, with 15 bases left in between. The CDR3 protein is CSGTTTSSDTQYF. As DNA, the CDR3 is TGCAGCGGTACCACAACTAGCTCAGATACGCAGTATTTT.

The chain carries TRBV10-3 and TRBJ1-1, with D perhaps matching TRBD1 (5 bases). Per germline, CDR1 ENHRY and CDR2 SYGVKD. Trimming took off 6 bases at V and 6 bases at J, with 14 bases between the two ends. CDR3 length equals 13 residues. This CDR3 reads CAIRGGGVPEAFF. The CDR3 DNA reads TGTGCCATCAGGGGGGGTGGTGTCCCTGAAGCTTTCTTT.

The genes are TRBV5-1 and TRBJ2-7; TRBD2 aligns across 10 bases. Per germline, CDR1 SGHRS and CDR2 YFSETQ. The CDR3 length is 15 residues. Trimming at V came to 1 base and at J to 3 bases, leaving 4 bases not matched to a gene. This CDR3 is CASSLSSGGNYEQYF. The DNA for the CDR3 is TGCGCCAGCAGCTTGAGTAGCGGGGGGAACTACGAGCAGTACTTC.